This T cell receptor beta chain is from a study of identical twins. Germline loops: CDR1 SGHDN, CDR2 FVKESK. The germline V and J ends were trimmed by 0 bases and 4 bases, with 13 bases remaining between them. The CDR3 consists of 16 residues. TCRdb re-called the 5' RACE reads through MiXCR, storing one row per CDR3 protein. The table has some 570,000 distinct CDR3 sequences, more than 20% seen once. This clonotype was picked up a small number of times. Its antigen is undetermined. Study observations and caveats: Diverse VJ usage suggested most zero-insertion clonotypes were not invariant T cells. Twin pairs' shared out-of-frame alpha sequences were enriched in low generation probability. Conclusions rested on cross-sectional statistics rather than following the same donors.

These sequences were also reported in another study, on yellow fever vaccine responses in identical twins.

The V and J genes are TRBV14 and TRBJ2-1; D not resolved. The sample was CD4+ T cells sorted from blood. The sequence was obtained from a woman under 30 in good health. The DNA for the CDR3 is TGTGCCAGCAGCCAAGATGTTTGGCACCCGTACAATGAGCAGTTCTTC. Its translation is CASSQDVWHPYNEQFF.